This T cell receptor (beta chain) emerged from a study of regulatory T cells in long-lasting Graves disease (dated by TCRdb to about 2021). Describing the broader study: Newly diagnosed Graves' disease patients had taken antithyroid drugs for less than 3 months. The study was conducted in China and was registered as a clinical trial. TCR sequencing covered roughly 13 persistent and approximately 20 newly diagnosed Graves' disease patients, some 33 samples in total. Persistent Graves' disease patients were compared with newly diagnosed Graves' disease patients by peripheral blood TCR sequencing and RNA sequencing. Findings and caveats that apply to the study as a whole: Compared with newly diagnosed patients, patients with persistent Graves' disease had lower TCR Shannon entropy and fewer highly expanded clones, which suggests clonal expansion. Peripheral blood alone was examined, since thyroid tissue, which constituted the primary lesion, could not be accessed. More public clonotypes were shared among persistent patients (under 3,000) than among newly diagnosed patients (approximately 1,000). Only the TCR beta chain was sequenced and analyzed. The small sample size was acknowledged by the authors as a limitation that may reduce accuracy. Persistent disease showed preferential use of TRBV28, TRBJ1-2 and TRBJ2-5, whereas newly diagnosed disease favored TRBV20-1 and TRBJ2-1.

This clonotype was picked up many times. Its antigen is not yet known. No base-level quality is on record; no much larger clone is a single base apart. Libraries were prepared through multiplex PCR. The data were produced on an Illumina HiSeq 4000. TCR beta libraries were built with iRepertoire HTBI primers and Arm-PCR amplification of CDR3 regions. PCR products were gel purified before sequencing. Under the source paper's analysis protocol: Across samples, some 62 TRBV and 13 to 15 TRBJ segments were identified and used for gene usage analysis of CDR3 amino acid clonotypes. COPE and FqMerger were used to merge filtered high-quality paired reads into contigs. BLAST was used to align contigs to the IMGT TRBV, TRBD and TRBJ reference genes, and CDR3 was defined following IMGT. Any clonotype with a frequency above 0.1% was counted as a highly expanded clone. Repertoire diversity was measured by Shannon entropy, and V-J evenness by the Gini coefficient. Public clonotypes were defined as clonotypes shared by more than one individual. TCRdb passed the public sequencing reads through fastp at Q25 and MiXCR, retaining productive beta sequences. Duplicate CDR3 protein sequences are folded into a single record with the most common DNA and genes. V and J calls and clone size were set by TCRdb, not the authors. The sample has about 500,000 distinct CDR3 sequences on record, approximately 12% of them singletons. Around 10% of the sample is in the top ten clones.

In the germline V gene, CDR1 corresponds to KGHSH and CDR2 to LQKENI. From the cysteine through the phenylalanine, the CDR3 covers 14 amino acids. The retained sequence is limited to the CDR3, 42 bases, with the frame set at the first base. Deletion took 2 bases off V and 6 bases off J, with a span of 13 bases between the germline ends. What the time point label conveys for this sample: newly diagnosed GD, antithyroid drugs for less than 3 months. For both TCR sequencing and RNA sequencing, RNA was extracted from PBMCs using TRIzol. The diagnosis of Graves' disease was made according to American Thyroid Association guidelines. Patients were recruited from an endocrinology department in Xi'an, China. Each patient gave 8.5 to 9.5 milliliters of peripheral blood, collected in an EDTA anticoagulant tube. PBMCs were isolated by Ficoll Paque Plus density gradient separation without further T cell sorting. An Agilent 2100 Bioanalyzer and agarose gel were used to check RNA quality, and a NanoDrop 2000 was used to measure RNA concentration.

These data are also associated with another study on T cells in Graves' hyperthyroidism and ophthalmopathy. The second study also describes: Graves' hyperthyroidism was defined as stable when no progression to ophthalmopathy occurred over 18 months of follow-up. The hyperthyroidism patients were between 18 and 65 years old and newly diagnosed, with a disease duration of less than 2 months. Patients with uncontrolled infections, other autoimmune diseases, pregnancy or lactation were excluded. Diagnoses were established on the basis of clinical symptoms, serum thyroxine and TRAb, thyroid ultrasound, and orbital computed tomography. For the first round of RT-PCR on the TCR CDR3, the HTBI primer set was used together with the Qiagen OneStep RT-PCR kit. Most expanded thyroid clonotypes (frequency above 0.001) were also detected in blood, a finding suggesting that blood repertoires may reflect thyroid immune responses. Ophthalmopathy was separated from stable hyperthyroidism by a 13 V-J signature model, with approximately 90% sensitivity and about 81% specificity obtained in cross-validation and 80%/75% obtained in testing. In validation, progression to ophthalmopathy was predicted by the model with 65% to 71% sensitivity and just over 72% specificity, a median of roughly six months before onset. To identify distinguishing TCR V-J signatures, a discovery cohort of about a hundred patients was used, comprising 40 to 45 with Graves' ophthalmopathy and around 57 with stable Graves' hyperthyroidism. An independent validation cohort of fewer than 20 hyperthyroidism patients and about 16 patients who later progressed to ophthalmopathy tested prospective prediction of ophthalmopathy. The 100 or so discovery patients were divided at random into training and test sets in a 7:3 ratio. In addition, the study compared T-cell repertoires in thyroid tissue and in blood from a handful of Graves' hyperthyroidism patients. Once sampling was done, hyperthyroidism patients were given methimazole at a starting dose of 30 mg daily, whereas ophthalmopathy patients were given high-dose intravenous methylprednisolone. Libraries were constructed in a second round of multiplex PCR, after which size selection and purification were carried out. Sequencing of the libraries was done on an Illumina HiSeq2000 using paired-end 100 bp reads. SOAPnuke was used to process the raw data, with reads discarded if the reads contained adapters or uncalled bases, had a mean Phred below 15, or lacked an exact constant-primer or identifier match. COPE v1.2.5 was used to merge high-quality paired reads, and clonotypes were defined as unique nucleotide sequences. MiTCR v1.1 was used to align clonotypes to the IMGT TRBV, TRBD and TRBJ reference segments. The analysis included only V-J combinations with a frequency above 0.0001, which together covered 99.2% of the repertoires. The TCS score was defined as the ratio of F50 (clonal expansion) to E x V (chaos), calculated using BLOSUM62-based TCRdist between CDR3 peptides within each V-J. Welch's t-statistics and random forest reduced 450 to 600 V-J features to some 14, which were used in a naive Bayes classifier (R e1071). No statistical method was used to fix the sample size in advance, and group allocation was not hidden from the investigators. TCR Vbeta CDR3 sequencing of 120 to 150 peripheral blood samples (approximately 44 ophthalmopathy, 75 hyperthyroidism and roughly 17 progressor patients) is reported in the paper.

The sequence links TRBV18 to TRBJ1-1; the D gene is perhaps TRBD1, from 6 matching bases. The specimen comprised peripheral blood mononuclear cells (PBMCs), sampled at new diagnosis, from a patient treated with antithyroid drugs. This TCR derives from a woman in her 30s with Graves disease. Donor details come from another sample of the same person, matched by shared clones. This receptor carries the CDR3 CASSPDRKPAEAFF. The nucleotides read TGTGCCAGCTCACCAGACAGGAAACCGGCTGAAGCTTTCTTT.